This is a list of T cell receptor beta chains from one sample in a study of beta chain features in type 1 diabetes. The repertoire was sequenced with immunoSEQ multiplex PCR; TCRdb's copy has only in-frame clones and lacks some. The table records 250,000 to 300,000 clones, 24% of them present only once. Sequenced: naive CD4+ T cells from blood. Receptors were obtained from a young woman with type 1 diabetes. Both conserved end residues are part of each CDR3. The order of the fields is clone size, J gene, V gene, CDR3 protein. Clone size appears in some rows only: once, few, many, or a class for an expanded clone.

clone_size: few; j_call: TRBJ1-5; v_call: TRBV28; cdr3_aa: CASSSRWTGQGNQPQHF
clone_size: once; j_call: TRBJ2-7; v_call: TRBV2; cdr3_aa: CASRGQGIYEQYF
clone_size: few; j_call: TRBJ2-7; v_call: TRBV28; cdr3_aa: CASRTGTGGGEQYF
clone_size: .; j_call: TRBJ2-7; v_call: TRBV2; cdr3_aa: CASSGGGVAYEQYF
clone_size: few; j_call: TRBJ1-2; v_call: TRBV18; cdr3_aa: CASSPPGWNGYTF
clone_size: .; j_call: TRBJ2-7; v_call: TRBV7-2; cdr3_aa: CASSLQGQGGDEQYF
clone_size: few; j_call: TRBJ1-4; v_call: TRBV28; cdr3_aa: CASSLGQGAGLEKLFF
clone_size: few; j_call: TRBJ1-3; v_call: TRBV30; cdr3_aa: CAWSAGTASSGNTIYF
clone_size: few; j_call: TRBJ2-1; v_call: TRBV6-5; cdr3_aa: CASSAVADEQFF
clone_size: few; j_call: TRBJ2-5; v_call: TRBV7-7; cdr3_aa: CASSLEAGETQYF
clone_size: .; j_call: TRBJ1-1; v_call: TRBV27; cdr3_aa: CASMESLGGTRAFF
clone_size: few; j_call: TRBJ2-7; v_call: TRBV2; cdr3_aa: CASRPGALGEQYF
clone_size: .; j_call: TRBJ2-2; v_call: TRBV7-6; cdr3_aa: CATGRGNTGELFF
clone_size: .; j_call: TRBJ2-1; v_call: TRBV5-1; cdr3_aa: CASRANYDEQFF
clone_size: .; j_call: TRBJ1-5; v_call: TRBV30; cdr3_aa: CAWSVWDSSNQPQHF
clone_size: .; j_call: TRBJ2-1; v_call: TRBV9; cdr3_aa: CASSPLASSYNEQFF
clone_size: .; j_call: TRBJ2-4; v_call: TRBV18; cdr3_aa: CASSSGGRNIQYF
clone_size: .; j_call: TRBJ2-7; v_call: TRBV7-9; cdr3_aa: CASSLPGLAGAYEQYF
clone_size: .; j_call: TRBJ2-2; v_call: TRBV15; cdr3_aa: CATSRPGQHTGELFF
clone_size: .; j_call: TRBJ1-4; v_call: TRBV2; cdr3_aa: CASSQGLSEKLFF
clone_size: .; j_call: TRBJ2-1; v_call: TRBV7-2; cdr3_aa: CASSFGVEQFF
clone_size: .; j_call: TRBJ1-1; v_call: TRBV5-6; cdr3_aa: CASSMGQNTEAFF
clone_size: .; j_call: TRBJ1-1; v_call: TRBV29-1; cdr3_aa: CSVASTNTEAFF
clone_size: few; j_call: TRBJ2-7; v_call: TRBV30; cdr3_aa: CAWALAGGYEQYF
clone_size: few; j_call: TRBJ2-7; v_call: TRBV15; cdr3_aa: CATATGGISYEQYF
clone_size: .; j_call: TRBJ2-7; v_call: TRBV18; cdr3_aa: CASSPPTSGTTYEQYF
clone_size: .; j_call: TRBJ2-7; v_call: TRBV5-1; cdr3_aa: CASSFQDSNTYEQYF
clone_size: .; j_call: TRBJ2-7; v_call: TRBV19; cdr3_aa: CASSRAGQGTYEQYF
clone_size: .; j_call: TRBJ2-1; v_call: TRBV11-2; cdr3_aa: CASSLTDRSLRVFF
clone_size: .; j_call: TRBJ2-1; v_call: TRBV18; cdr3_aa: CASSPVASEHNEQFF
clone_size: few; j_call: TRBJ2-7; v_call: TRBV7-9; cdr3_aa: CASSTTGASYEQYF
clone_size: .; j_call: TRBJ2-1; v_call: TRBV7-9; cdr3_aa: CASSLWTSRQFF
clone_size: .; j_call: TRBJ2-2; v_call: TRBV5-4; cdr3_aa: CASSQTSTGELFF
clone_size: few; j_call: TRBJ2-5; v_call: TRBV15; cdr3_aa: CATKVAGGPSETQYF
clone_size: .; j_call: TRBJ2-7; v_call: TRBV19; cdr3_aa: CARKFDTLTYEQYF
clone_size: .; j_call: TRBJ2-1; v_call: TRBV30; cdr3_aa: CAWTPGVAGRFMDEQFF
clone_size: few; j_call: TRBJ2-1; v_call: TRBV30; cdr3_aa: CAWGNGTSGSGLF
clone_size: .; j_call: TRBJ2-1; v_call: TRBV30; cdr3_aa: CAWNGLAGNEQFF
clone_size: .; j_call: TRBJ2-2; v_call: TRBV30; cdr3_aa: CAWKVLVTVNTGELFF
clone_size: few; j_call: TRBJ2-1; v_call: TRBV10-3; cdr3_aa: CAISEGQAEVGEQFF
clone_size: few; j_call: TRBJ2-3; v_call: TRBV28; cdr3_aa: CASSPDRGDTQYF
clone_size: few; j_call: TRBJ1-5; v_call: TRBV15; cdr3_aa: CATSRVEGAKKPQHF
clone_size: .; j_call: TRBJ2-6; v_call: TRBV28; cdr3_aa: CASITGGLGANVLTF
clone_size: few; j_call: TRBJ2-2; v_call: TRBV29-1; cdr3_aa: CSVGTAGRAVGTGELFF